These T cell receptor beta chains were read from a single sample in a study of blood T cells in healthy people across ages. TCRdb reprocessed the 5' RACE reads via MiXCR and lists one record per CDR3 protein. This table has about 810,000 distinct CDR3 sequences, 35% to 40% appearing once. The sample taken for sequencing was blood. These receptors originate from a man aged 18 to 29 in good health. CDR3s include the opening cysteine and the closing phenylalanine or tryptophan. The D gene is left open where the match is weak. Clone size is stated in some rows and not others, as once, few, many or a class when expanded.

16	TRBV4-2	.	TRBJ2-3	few	TGTGCCAGCAGCCAAAGGAACGGGGGTGGCACAGATACGCAGTATTTT	CASSQRNGGGTDTQYF
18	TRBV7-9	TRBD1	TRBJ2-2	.	TGTGCCAGCAGCTTTCCCCTCCGGACAGGGCGCGACACCGGGGAGCTGTTTTTT	CASSFPLRTGRDTGELFF
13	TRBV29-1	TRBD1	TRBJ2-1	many	TGCAGCACCCCGACAGGGTCCTACAATGAGCAGTTCTTC	CSTPTGSYNEQFF
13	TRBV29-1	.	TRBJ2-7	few	TGCAGCGTTGAGGACGGGCGCTCCTACGAGCAGTACTTC	CSVEDGRSYEQYF
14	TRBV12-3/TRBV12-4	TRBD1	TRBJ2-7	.	TGTGCCAGCAGTGCCGGGACAGGGATGGACGAGCAGTACTTC	CASSAGTGMDEQYF
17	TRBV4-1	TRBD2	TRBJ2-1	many	TGCGCCAGCAGCCAAGATGGCACTAGCGGGGGGAACAATGAGCAGTTCTTC	CASSQDGTSGGNNEQFF
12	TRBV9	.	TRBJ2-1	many	TGTGCCAGCAGCGGGCCTTTGAATGAGCAGTTCTTC	CASSGPLNEQFF
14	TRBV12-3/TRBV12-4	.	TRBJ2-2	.	TGTGCCAGCAGTCGATCAGGGTTCACCGGGGAGCTGTTTTTT	CASSRSGFTGELFF
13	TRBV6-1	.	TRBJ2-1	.	TGTGCCAGCAGTGAAGTGGGTAACAATGAGCAGTTCTTC	CASSEVGNNEQFF
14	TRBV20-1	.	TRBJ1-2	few	TGCAGGGCTGAGAGTGGAGGACAAAACTATGGCTACACCTTC	CRAESGGQNYGYTF
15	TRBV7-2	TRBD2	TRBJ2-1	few	TGTGCCAGCAGCCCCCGGGTCGGGGGGGACAATGAGCAGTTCTTC	CASSPRVGGDNEQFF
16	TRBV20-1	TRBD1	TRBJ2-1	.	TGCAGTGCTAGATCCTCAAACCGGGACAGGGTCAATGAGCAGTTCTTC	CSARSSNRDRVNEQFF
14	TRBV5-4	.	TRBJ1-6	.	TGTGCCAGCACGCGGGGACGGGGAGACTCACCCCTCCACTTT	CASTRGRGDSPLHF
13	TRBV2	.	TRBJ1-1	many	TGTGCCAGCAGCCGGGGACGGAACACTGAAGCTTTCTTT	CASSRGRNTEAFF
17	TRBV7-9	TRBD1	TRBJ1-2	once	TGTGCCAGCAGCTTTAAGGGACAGGGGAGACTAAACTATGGCTACACCTTC	CASSFKGQGRLNYGYTF
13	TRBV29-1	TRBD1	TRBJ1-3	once	TGCAGCGCAATCCGACAGGGGCGAAACACCATATATTTT	CSAIRQGRNTIYF
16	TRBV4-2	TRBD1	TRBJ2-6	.	TGTGCCAGCAGCCAAGATGGGACAGGTGGGGCCAACGTCCTGACTTTC	CASSQDGTGGANVLTF
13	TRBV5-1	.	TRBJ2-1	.	TGCGCCAGCAGGGACAGCCCATACAATGAGCAGTTCTTC	CASRDSPYNEQFF
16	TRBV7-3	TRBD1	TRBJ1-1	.	TGTGCCAGCAGCCACAGGGGAACGGGGGGGGCCACTGAAGCTTTCTTT	CASSHRGTGGATEAFF
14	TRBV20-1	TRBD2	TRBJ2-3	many	TGCAGTGCTAGAGAGAAGACTAGCCGGGATACGCAGTATTTT	CSAREKTSRDTQYF
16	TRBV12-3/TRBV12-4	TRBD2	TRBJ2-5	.	TGTGCCAGCAGCCTCATTATACCGGGGGGGCAAGAGACCCAGTACTTC	CASSLIIPGGQETQYF
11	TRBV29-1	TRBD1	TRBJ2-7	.	TGCAGCATCACAGGGGGCTACGAGCAGTACTTC	CSITGGYEQYF
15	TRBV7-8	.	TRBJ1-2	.	TGTGCCAGCAGCCTAAGGGGGGGTCCCAACTATGGCTACACCTTC	CASSLRGGPNYGYTF